The next 10 T cell receptor beta chains were all read from a single sample in a study of sequential checkpoint blockade in melanoma. Clones were sequenced by immunoSEQ multiplex PCR, and TCRdb holds only the in-frame ones, with some missing. Of 34,000 or so clones detected, about four fifths appear once; the ten largest clones hold 18%. Specified treatment: randomized to nivolumab then ipilimumab (arm A) or the reverse (arm B). This material consisted of CD8+ T cells sorted from blood (inferred from file names), taken from a patient given nivolumab and ipilimumab in sequence. Every receptor here comes from a human donor with melanoma.

The V call is TRBV4-3, the J call TRBJ2-7; 10 positions agree with TRBD2. V shed 2 bases, J shed 5 bases, and the junction held 12 bases outside the gene matches. Germline V CDR1 and CDR2: LGHNA, YSLEER. The CDR3 totals 17 residues. DNA of the CDR3: TGCGCCAGCAGCCAACTCCTCTCTACTAGCGGGGTCGACGAGCAGTACTTC. Its protein is CASSQLLSTSGVDEQYF.

J is TRBJ2-2 and V is TRBV6-5; 8 nucleotides line up with TRBD2. Germline values: CDR1 MNHEY, CDR2 SVGAGI. This CDR3 spans 13 amino acids. The J segment lost 9 bases and the V segment lost 6 bases, leaving 6 bases of the junction unmatched. The CDR3 here is CASSSGTRWELFF. The CDR3 bases are TGTGCCAGCAGCTCCGGGACTAGATGGGAGCTGTTTTTT.

CDR3 DNA: TGCGCCAGCAAGGAGGGCCCCGAAGCTTTCTTT. This translates into CASKEGPEAFF. The rearrangement joins TRBV10-2 to TRBJ1-1, with D unclear. The CDR3 has 11 residues. V lost 7 bases, J lost 8 bases, and 11 bases lay in between. Germline V gene sequence: CDR1 WSHSY, CDR2 SAAADI.

The V and J genes are TRBV28 and TRBJ2-7; 9 nucleotides align to TRBD1. There are 15 residues in the CDR3. V lost 6 bases, J lost 2 bases, and 8 bases stayed unmatched. CDR1 and CDR2 (germline): MDHEN, SYDVKM. The CDR3 loop reads CASRSRQGEAYEQYF. The CDR3 DNA follows: TGTGCCAGCAGGTCCCGACAGGGGGAGGCCTACGAGCAGTACTTC.

The genes are TRBV7-6 and TRBJ1-1; D gene ambiguous. With 5 bases removed from V and 3 bases from J, the gap between germline ends came to 13 bases. The CDR3 has 14 amino acids. Germline V gives CDR1 SGHVS, CDR2 FNYEAQ. The CDR3 sequence: CASSRGSLYTEAFF. CDR3 DNA sequence: TGTGCCAGCAGCCGGGGATCCCTTTACACTGAAGCTTTCTTT.

V and J are TRBV28 and TRBJ1-3, with D uncertain. The CDR3 covers 14 residues. Germline V gene lookup returns CDR1 MDHEN and CDR2 SYDVKM. V was cut by 8 bases and J by 2 bases, with 13 bases left in between. The DNA for the CDR3 is TGTGCCAGCCGTGACCCGAGGGCTGGAAACACCATATATTTT. Its protein product is CASRDPRAGNTIYF. Together with reference TRBV28 and TRBJ1-3, the CDR3 gives the full variable domain: DVKVTQSSRYLVKRTGEKVFLECVQDMDHENMFWYRQDPGLGLRLIYFSYDVKMKEKGDIPEGYSVSREKKERFSLILESASTNQTSMYLCASRDPRAGNTIYFGEGSWLTVV.

This rearrangement joins TRBV4-1 to TRBJ2-7, with TRBD1 as a possible D gene (5 bases). Germline CDR1 MGHRA, CDR2 YSYEKL. This CDR3 has 14 residues. The V and J ends lost 5 bases and 3 bases respectively, with 14 bases between them. DNA of the CDR3: TGCGCCAGCAGCAGCAGGGTTTTAGTCTACGAGCAGTACTTC. Protein sequence: CASSSRVLVYEQYF.

The chain has TRBV4-3 and TRBJ1-5; no definite D call. The CDR3 is made up of 15 amino acids. The germline V and J ends were trimmed by 0 bases and 5 bases, with 11 bases remaining between them. In germline, CDR1 is LGHNA, CDR2 YSLEER. The CDR3 DNA is TGCGCCAGCAGCCAAGATTGGTTGGGCCATCAGCCCCAGCATTTT. It codes for CASSQDWLGHQPQHF.

This clone was found a few times. V gene TRBV30 combines with J gene TRBJ2-5; no firm D call. The CDR3 loop spans 13 amino acids. Germline V gene data show CDR1 as GTSNPN and CDR2 as SVGIG (reference sequence). V lost 5 bases and J lost 0, with 10 bases in between. In DNA form, the CDR3 reads TGTGCCTGGTCTCAGAAATACCAAGAGACCCAGTACTTC. This encodes CAWSQKYQETQYF.

This chain connects TRBV7-2 to TRBJ1-1; the match to TRBD1 covers 7 bases. CDR1 and CDR2 from the germline V gene are SGHTA and FQGNSA. The V and J ends lost 1 base and 5 bases, in that order; junction bases with no gene match: 7. This CDR3 spans 15 amino acids. This chain's CDR3 is CASSLVGQRGTEAFF. CDR3 sequence (DNA): TGTGCCAGCAGCTTAGTGGGACAGAGAGGGACTGAAGCTTTCTTT.